This T cell receptor beta chain was profiled in a study of shared clonotypes between healthy human individuals. The assay was immunoSEQ multiplex PCR, and TCRdb's table has in-frame clones only and misses some. The table includes about 680,000 clones, around four fifths detected once. CDR3 length: 17 residues. Trimming took 7 bases from V and 2 from J; bases not matched to a gene: 10. Germline V lookup: CDR1 KGHSY, CDR2 FQNENV. The receptor's source is a woman in her twenties or thirties in good health. The sample consisted of memory CD4+ T cells sorted from blood. Noted subset: CD45RA-negative fraction. V gene TRBV16 combines with J gene TRBJ2-2; 10 bases fit TRBD1. CDR3 nucleotides: TGTGCCAGCACCCCAATGTGGACAGGGGGTAACACCGGGGAGCTGTTTTTT. Protein sequence: CASTPMWTGGNTGELFF.